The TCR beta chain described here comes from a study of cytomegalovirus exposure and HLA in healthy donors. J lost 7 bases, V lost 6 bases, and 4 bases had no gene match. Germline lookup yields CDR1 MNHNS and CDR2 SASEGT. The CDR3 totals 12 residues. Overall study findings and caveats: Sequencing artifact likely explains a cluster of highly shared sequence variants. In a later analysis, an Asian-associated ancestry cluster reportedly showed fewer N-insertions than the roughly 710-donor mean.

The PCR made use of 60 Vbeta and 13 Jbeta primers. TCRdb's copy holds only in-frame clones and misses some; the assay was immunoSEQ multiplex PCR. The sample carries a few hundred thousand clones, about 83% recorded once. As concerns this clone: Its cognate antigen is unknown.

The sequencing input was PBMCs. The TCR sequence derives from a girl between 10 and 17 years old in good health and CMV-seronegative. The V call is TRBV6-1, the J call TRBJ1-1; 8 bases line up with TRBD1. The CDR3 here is CASRRTGGEAFF. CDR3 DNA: TGTGCCAGCAGACGTACAGGGGGTGAAGCTTTCTTT.